One and the same sample provided the 4 T cell receptor beta chains below, sequenced in a study of post-analysis software for immune sequencing data. Notes on the study in general: In patients, TRBV5-6, TRBV5-1 and TRBV20-1 belonged to four or five TRBV segments found more frequently than in controls.

Libraries were made from TCR beta cDNA, and they carried unique molecular identifiers. A single record per CDR3 protein comes from TCRdb applying MiXCR to the PCR reads. The sample consists of hundreds of thousands of distinct CDR3 sequences, approximately 30% of them appearing once. No antigen is known for these receptors. Source material: blood. These receptors all come from a girl under 18 with multiple sclerosis.

This clonotype showed up just once. The J gene is TRBJ2-3, the V gene TRBV12-3 or TRBV12-4; 8 bases align to TRBD1. With 5 bases clipped from V and 15 bases from J, the junction kept 13 bases outside the gene matches. This CDR3 has 13 residues. CDR3 sequence: CASSPDRADVQYF. CDR3 DNA: TGTGCCAGCAGTCCGGACAGGGCAGATGTGCAATATTTT.

The chain is built from TRBV27 and TRBJ2-1, with 12 bases aligning to TRBD2. The germline CDR1 and CDR2 sequences are MNHEY and SMNVEV (reference sequence). The CDR3 is 15 residues long. V gave up 6 bases and J gave up 9 bases; unmatched junction bases: 9. The CDR3 sequence is CASSDGASGRGEQFF. The CDR3 DNA follows: TGTGCCAGCAGCGACGGGGCTAGCGGGAGGGGTGAGCAGTTCTTC.

In the case of this clonotype: Sequence at one end of the junction differs from germline and may be a read error. The V gene is TRBV20-1, the J gene TRBJ2-1; 14 bases fit TRBD2. The CDR3 covers 15 residues. Germline V gene lookup returns CDR1 DFQATT and CDR2 SNEGSKA (reference sequence). The CDR3 DNA follows: TGCAATGCTGACCCGGGACTAGCGGGAGTCAATGAGCAGTTCTTC. Translation: CNADPGLAGVNEQFF.

This chain links TRBV6-6 with TRBJ1-6; D gene unclear. The V end was cut by 3 bases, the J end by 7 bases, with 10 bases between. The V gene's germline CDR1 is MNHNY and CDR2 SVGAGI (reference sequence). There are 14 residues in the CDR3. The CDR3 coding sequence is TGTGCCAGCAGTTATTTGGGCCCGAATTCACCCCTCCACTTT. This encodes CASSYLGPNSPLHF.